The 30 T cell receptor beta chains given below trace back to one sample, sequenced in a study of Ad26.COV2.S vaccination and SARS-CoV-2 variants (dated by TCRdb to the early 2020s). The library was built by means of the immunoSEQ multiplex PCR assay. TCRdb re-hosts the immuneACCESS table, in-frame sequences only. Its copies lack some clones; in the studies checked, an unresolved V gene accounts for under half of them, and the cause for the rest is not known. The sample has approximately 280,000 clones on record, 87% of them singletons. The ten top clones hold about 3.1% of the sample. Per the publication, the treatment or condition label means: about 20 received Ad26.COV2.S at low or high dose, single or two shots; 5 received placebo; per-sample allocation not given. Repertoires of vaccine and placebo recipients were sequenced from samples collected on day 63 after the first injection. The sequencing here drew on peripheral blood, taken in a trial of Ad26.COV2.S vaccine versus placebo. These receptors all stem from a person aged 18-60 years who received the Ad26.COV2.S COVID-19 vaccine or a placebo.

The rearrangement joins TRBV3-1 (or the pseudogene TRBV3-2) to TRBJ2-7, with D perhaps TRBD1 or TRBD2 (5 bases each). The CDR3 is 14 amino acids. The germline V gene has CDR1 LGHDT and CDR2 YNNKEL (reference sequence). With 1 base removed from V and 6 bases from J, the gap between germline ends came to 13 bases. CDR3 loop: CASSQGFSGAEQYF. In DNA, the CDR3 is TGTGCCAGCAGCCAAGGCTTTTCCGGGGCCGAGCAGTACTTC.

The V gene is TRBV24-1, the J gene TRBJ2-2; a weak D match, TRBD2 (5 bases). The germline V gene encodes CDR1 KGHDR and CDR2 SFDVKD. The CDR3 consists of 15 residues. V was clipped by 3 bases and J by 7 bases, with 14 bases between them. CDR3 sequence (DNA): TGTGCCACCAGTGATCTTAGAGAGAGCGGCGGGGAGCTGTTTTTT. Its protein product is CATSDLRESGGELFF.

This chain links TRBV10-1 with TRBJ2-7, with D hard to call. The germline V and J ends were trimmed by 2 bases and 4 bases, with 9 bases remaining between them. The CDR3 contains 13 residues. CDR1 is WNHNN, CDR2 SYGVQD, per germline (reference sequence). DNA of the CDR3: TGCGCCAGCAGTGAGCCCGCCGGGTACGAGCAGTACTTC. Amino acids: CASSEPAGYEQYF.

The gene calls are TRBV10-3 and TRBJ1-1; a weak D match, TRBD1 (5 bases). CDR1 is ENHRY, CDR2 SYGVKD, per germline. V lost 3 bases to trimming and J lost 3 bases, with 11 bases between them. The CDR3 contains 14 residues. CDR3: CAISDREIYTEAFF. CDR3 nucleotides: TGTGCCATCAGTGACAGGGAGATCTACACTGAAGCTTTCTTT.

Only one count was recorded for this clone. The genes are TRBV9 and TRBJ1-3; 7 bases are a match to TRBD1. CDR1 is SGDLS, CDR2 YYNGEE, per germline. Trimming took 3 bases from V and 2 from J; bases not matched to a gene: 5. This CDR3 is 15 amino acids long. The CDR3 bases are TGTGCCAGCAGCGCGACAGGGAATCCTGGAAACACCATATATTTT. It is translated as CASSATGNPGNTIYF.

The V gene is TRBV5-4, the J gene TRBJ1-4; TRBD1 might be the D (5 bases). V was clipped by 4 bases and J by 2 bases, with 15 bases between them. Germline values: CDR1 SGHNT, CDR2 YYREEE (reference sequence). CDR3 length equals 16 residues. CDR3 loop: CASSTRGPATNEKLFF. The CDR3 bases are TGTGCCAGCAGCACAAGGGGACCTGCGACTAATGAAAAACTGTTTTTT. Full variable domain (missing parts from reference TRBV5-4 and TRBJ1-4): ETGVTQSPTHLIKTRGQQVTLRCSSQSGHNTVSWYQQALGQGPQFIFQYYREEENGRGNFPPRFSGLQFPNYSSELNVNALELDDSALYLCASSTRGPATNEKLFFGSGTQLSVL.

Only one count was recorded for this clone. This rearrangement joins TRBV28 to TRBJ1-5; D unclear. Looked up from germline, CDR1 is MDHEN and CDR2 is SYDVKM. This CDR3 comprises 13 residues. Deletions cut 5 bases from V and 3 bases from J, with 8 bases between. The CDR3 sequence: CASSAQFNQPQHF. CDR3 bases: TGTGCCAGCAGTGCACAGTTCAATCAGCCCCAGCATTTT.

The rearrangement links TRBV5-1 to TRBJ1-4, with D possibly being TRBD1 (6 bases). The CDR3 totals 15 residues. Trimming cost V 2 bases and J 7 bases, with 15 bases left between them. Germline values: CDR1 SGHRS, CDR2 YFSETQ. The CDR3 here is CASSLQGGVGEKLFF. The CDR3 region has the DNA TGCGCCAGCAGCTTACAGGGTGGGGTCGGTGAAAAACTGTTTTTT.

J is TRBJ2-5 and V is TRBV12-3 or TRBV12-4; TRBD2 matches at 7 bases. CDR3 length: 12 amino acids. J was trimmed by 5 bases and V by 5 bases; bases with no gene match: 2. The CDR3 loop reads CASSREGETQYF. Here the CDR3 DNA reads TGTGCCAGCAGTAGGGAGGGGGAGACCCAGTACTTC.

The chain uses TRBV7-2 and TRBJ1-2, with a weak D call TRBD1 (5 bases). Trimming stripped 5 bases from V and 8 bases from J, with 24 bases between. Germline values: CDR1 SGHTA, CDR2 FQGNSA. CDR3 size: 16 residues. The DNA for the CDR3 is TGTGCCAGCAGCAACTCCGGGACGGGGTTATCGGGCGGCTACACCTTC. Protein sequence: CASSNSGTGLSGGYTF.

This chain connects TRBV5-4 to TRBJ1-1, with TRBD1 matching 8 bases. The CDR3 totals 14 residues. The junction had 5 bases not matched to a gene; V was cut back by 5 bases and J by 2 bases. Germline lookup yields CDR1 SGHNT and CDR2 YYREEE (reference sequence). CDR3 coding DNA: TGTGCCAGCAGGACCGGGACAGGCAACACTGAAGCTTTCTTT. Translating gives CASRTGTGNTEAFF.

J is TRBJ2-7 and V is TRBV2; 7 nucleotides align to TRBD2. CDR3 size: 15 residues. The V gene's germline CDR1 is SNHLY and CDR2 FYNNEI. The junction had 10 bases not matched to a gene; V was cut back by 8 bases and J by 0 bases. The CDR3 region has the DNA TGTGCCAGCGAACTAACTAGCGTCCCCTCCTACGAGCAGTACTTC. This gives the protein CASELTSVPSYEQYF.

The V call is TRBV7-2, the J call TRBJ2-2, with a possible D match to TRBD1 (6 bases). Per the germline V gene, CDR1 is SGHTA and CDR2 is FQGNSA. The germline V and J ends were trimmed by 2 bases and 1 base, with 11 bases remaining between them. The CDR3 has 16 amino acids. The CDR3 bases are TGTGCCAGCAGCTTACGGCAGGACAGGAACACCGGGGAGCTGTTTTTT. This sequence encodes CASSLRQDRNTGELFF.

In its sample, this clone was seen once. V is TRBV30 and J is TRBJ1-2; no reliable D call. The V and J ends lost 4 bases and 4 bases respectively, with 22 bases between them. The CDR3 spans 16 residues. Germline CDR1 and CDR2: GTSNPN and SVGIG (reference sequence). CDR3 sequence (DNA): TGTGCCTGGACCCAAACCCCGACAAGAGAAATCTATGGCTACACCTTC. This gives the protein CAWTQTPTREIYGYTF.

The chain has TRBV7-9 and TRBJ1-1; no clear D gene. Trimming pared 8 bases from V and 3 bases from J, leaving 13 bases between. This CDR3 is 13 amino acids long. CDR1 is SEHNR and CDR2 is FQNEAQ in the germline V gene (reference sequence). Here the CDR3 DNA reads TGTGCCAGCGCCCCCCCGGCGGACACTGAAGCTTTCTTT. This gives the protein CASAPPADTEAFF.

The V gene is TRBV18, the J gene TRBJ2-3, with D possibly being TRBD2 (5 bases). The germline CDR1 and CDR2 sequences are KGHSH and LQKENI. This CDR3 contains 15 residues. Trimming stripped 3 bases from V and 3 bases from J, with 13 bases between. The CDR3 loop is CASSPWRVGTDTQYF. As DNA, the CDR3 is TGTGCCAGCTCACCGTGGCGGGTCGGGACAGATACGCAGTATTTT.

The CDR3 sequence: CASSVFPGLAGGPSYEQYF. CDR3 DNA sequence: TGTGCCAGTAGCGTCTTCCCGGGACTAGCGGGAGGCCCATCCTACGAGCAGTACTTC. The genes are TRBV19 and TRBJ2-7; 15 bases agree with TRBD2. J lost 1 base, V lost 6 bases, and 13 bases had no gene match. Germline V gene sequence: CDR1 LNHDA, CDR2 SQIVND (reference sequence). CDR3 length: 19 residues.

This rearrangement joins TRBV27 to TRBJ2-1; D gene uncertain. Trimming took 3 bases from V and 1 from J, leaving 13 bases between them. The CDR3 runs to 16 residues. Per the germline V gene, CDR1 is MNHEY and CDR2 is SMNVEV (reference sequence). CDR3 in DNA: TGTGCCAGCAGTTTGAGCGCCGTTATTTCCTACAATGAGCAGTTCTTC. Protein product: CASSLSAVISYNEQFF.

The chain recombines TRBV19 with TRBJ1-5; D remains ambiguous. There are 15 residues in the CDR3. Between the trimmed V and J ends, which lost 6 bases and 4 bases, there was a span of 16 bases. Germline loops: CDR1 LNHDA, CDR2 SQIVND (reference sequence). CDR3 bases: TGTGCCAGTAGCCCTTCCCCGACGAATAATCAGCCCCAGCATTTT. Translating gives CASSPSPTNNQPQHF.

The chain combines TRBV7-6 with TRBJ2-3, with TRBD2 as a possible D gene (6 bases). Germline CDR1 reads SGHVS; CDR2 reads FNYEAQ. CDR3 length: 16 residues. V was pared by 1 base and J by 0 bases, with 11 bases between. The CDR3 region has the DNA TGTGCCAGCAGCTTAGTCGGGGGAGTGAGCACAGATACGCAGTATTTT. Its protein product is CASSLVGGVSTDTQYF.

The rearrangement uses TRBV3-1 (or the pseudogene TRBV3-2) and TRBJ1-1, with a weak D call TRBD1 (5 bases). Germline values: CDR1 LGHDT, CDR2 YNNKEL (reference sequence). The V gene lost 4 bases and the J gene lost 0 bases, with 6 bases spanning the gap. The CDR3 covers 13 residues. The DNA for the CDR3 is TGTGCCAGCAGCCTGGACATGAACACTGAAGCTTTCTTT. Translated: CASSLDMNTEAFF.

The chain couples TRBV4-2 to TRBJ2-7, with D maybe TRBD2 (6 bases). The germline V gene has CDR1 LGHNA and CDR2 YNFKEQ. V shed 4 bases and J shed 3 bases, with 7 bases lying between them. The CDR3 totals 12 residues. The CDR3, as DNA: TGTGCCAGCAGCCCGGACTACTACGAGCAGTACTTC. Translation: CASSPDYYEQYF.

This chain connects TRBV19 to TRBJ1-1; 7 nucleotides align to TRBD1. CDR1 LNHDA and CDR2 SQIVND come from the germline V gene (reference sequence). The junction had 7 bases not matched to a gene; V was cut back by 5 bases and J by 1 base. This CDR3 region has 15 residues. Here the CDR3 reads CASSFSGTENTEAFF. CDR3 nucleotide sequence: TGTGCCAGTAGTTTCTCCGGGACAGAGAACACTGAAGCTTTCTTT.

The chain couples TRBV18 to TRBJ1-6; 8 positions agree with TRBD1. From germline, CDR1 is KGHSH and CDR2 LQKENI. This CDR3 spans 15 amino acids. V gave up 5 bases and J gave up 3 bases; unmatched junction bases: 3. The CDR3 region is CASSSQGVYNSPLHF. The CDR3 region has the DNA TGTGCCAGCTCATCACAGGGGGTCTATAATTCACCCCTCCACTTT.

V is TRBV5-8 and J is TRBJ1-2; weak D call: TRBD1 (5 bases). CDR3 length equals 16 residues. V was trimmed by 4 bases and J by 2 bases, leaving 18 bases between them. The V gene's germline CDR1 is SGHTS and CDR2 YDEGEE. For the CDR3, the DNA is TGTGCCAGCAGCATACCAGCTACAGGTTTAAACTATGGCTACACCTTC. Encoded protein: CASSIPATGLNYGYTF.

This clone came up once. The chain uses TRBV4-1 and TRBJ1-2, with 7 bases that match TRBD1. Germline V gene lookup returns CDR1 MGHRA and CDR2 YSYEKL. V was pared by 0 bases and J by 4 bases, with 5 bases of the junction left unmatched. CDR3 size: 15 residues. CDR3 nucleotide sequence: TGCGCCAGCAGCCAAGAGGCAGGGGGTGGCTATGGCTACACCTTC. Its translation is CASSQEAGGGYGYTF.

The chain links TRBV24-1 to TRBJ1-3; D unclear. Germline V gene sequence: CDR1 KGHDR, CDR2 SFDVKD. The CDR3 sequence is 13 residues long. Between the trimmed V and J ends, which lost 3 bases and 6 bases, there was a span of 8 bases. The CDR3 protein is CATSDGVENTIYF. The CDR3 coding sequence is TGTGCCACCAGTGATGGTGTCGAAAACACCATATATTTT.

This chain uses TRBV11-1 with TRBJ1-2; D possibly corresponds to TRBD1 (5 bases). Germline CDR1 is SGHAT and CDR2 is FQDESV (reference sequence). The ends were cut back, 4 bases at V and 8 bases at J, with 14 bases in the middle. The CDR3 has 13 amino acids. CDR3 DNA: TGTGCCAGCAGCTCAAGCCCGGAGGGGGGCTACACCTTC. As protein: CASSSSPEGGYTF.

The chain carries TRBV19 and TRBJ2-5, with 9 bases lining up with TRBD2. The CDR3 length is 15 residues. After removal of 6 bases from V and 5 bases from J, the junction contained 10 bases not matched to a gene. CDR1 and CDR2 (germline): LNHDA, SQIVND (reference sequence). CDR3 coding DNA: TGTGCCAGTAGAATCGGCGGGGGGGGCGTGGAGACCCAGTACTTC. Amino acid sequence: CASRIGGGGVETQYF.

The CDR3 DNA reads as TGTGCCTGGAGTACGCGTGCGACGACCCAGTACTTC. Its protein is CAWSTRATTQYF. The chain has TRBV30 and TRBJ2-5; D gene ambiguous. V lost 2 bases, J lost 7 bases, and 11 bases lay in between. CDR3 size: 12 residues. Looked up from germline, CDR1 is GTSNPN and CDR2 is SVGIG (reference sequence).